Listed below are T cell receptor beta chains from one sample, sequenced in a study of naive and memory T cell subsets. TCRdb re-derived calls from the UMI-ligation and nested PCR reads in MiXCR, one entry per CDR3 protein. The sample yields over 110,000 distinct CDR3 sequences, approximately 18% seen once. The sequenced material came from naive CD8+ T cells from blood. Receptors were obtained from a human donor in good health. CDR3s include the opening cysteine and the closing phenylalanine or tryptophan. The order of the fields is clone size, V gene, D gene, J gene, CDR3 DNA, CDR3 protein. D genes are given only for firm matches. A row's size may be missing; if present it is once, few, many or a size class.

>NA|TRBV28|TRBD2|TRBJ2-1
TGTGCCAGCAGCGGACTAGCGGGAGTCTACAATGAGCAGTTCTTC
CASSGLAGVYNEQFF
>once|TRBV3-1|NA|TRBJ1-5
TGTGCCAGGCCCCCCGAACTAAGCCCAGGGGGCAATCAGCCCCAGCATTTT
CARPPELSPGGNQPQHF
>NA|TRBV25-1|NA|TRBJ2-7
TGTGCCAGCACGAGTACCTACGAGCAGTACTTC
CASTSTYEQYF
>few|TRBV20-1|NA|TRBJ2-7
TGCAGTGCTAGGGAGTACTCCTACGAGCAGTACTTC
CSAREYSYEQYF
>few|TRBV4-3|TRBD2|TRBJ2-7
TGCGCCAGCAGCCGGACTAGCGAGCAGTACGAGCAGTACTTC
CASSRTSEQYEQYF
>few|TRBV6-5|TRBD1|TRBJ2-5
TGTGCCAGCAGTTACTCGAAGCGGACAGGGCAAGAGACCCAGTACTTC
CASSYSKRTGQETQYF
>few|TRBV4-1|TRBD1|TRBJ2-3
TGCGCCAGCAGCCAAACAGGGGGCCCTTTCACAGATACGCAGTATTTT
CASSQTGGPFTDTQYF
>few|TRBV19|NA|TRBJ2-7
TGTGCCAGTAACAACCGGGGAGAACACTACGAGCAGTACTTC
CASNNRGEHYEQYF
>NA|TRBV27|NA|TRBJ2-1
TGTGCCAGCAGTTTGCTCCCCGGTTACAATGAGCAGTTCTTC
CASSLLPGYNEQFF
>few|TRBV15|NA|TRBJ1-6
TGTGCCACCAGCAGAGACCACAGTTCACCCCTCCACTTT
CATSRDHSSPLHF
>NA|TRBV2|TRBD2|TRBJ2-1
TGTGCCAGCAATCCCCGACTAGCGGGAGGGTTCTACAATGAGCAGTTCTTC
CASNPRLAGGFYNEQFF
>NA|TRBV28|NA|TRBJ2-3
TGTGCCAGCAGTCCAGTGGGTTCAGATACGCAGTATTTT
CASSPVGSDTQYF
>few|TRBV25-1|NA|TRBJ2-3
TGTGCCAGCAGTTTCACAGATGCAGATACGCAGTATTTT
CASSFTDADTQYF
>few|TRBV9|NA|TRBJ2-7
TGTGCCAGCAGCCTGGGGGACACCGCCGGGGTCCACGAGCAGTACTTC
CASSLGDTAGVHEQYF
>many|TRBV9|TRBD1|TRBJ1-6
TGTGCCAGCAGCCCCCAGGGGGACCCCTATAATTCACCCCTCCACTTT
CASSPQGDPYNSPLHF
>few|TRBV7-6|NA|TRBJ1-4
TGTGCCAGCAGCTTAATTTCCCGGGGGCTTGGTGAAAAACTGTTTTTT
CASSLISRGLGEKLFF
>many|TRBV19|NA|TRBJ1-4
TGTGCCAGTACGAGAGCCGGCAGGAAACTGTTTTTT
CASTRAGRKLFF
>few|TRBV25-1|NA|TRBJ2-1
TGTGCCAGCAGTGAATTTCGTGGGGGGATTAGCTCCTACAATGAGCAGTTCTTC
CASSEFRGGISSYNEQFF
>NA|TRBV12-3/TRBV12-4|NA|TRBJ2-5
TGTGCCAGCAGTTTCGTAGGCTTGGAGACCCAGTACTTC
CASSFVGLETQYF
>NA|TRBV12-3/TRBV12-4|NA|TRBJ2-7
TGTGCCAGCAGTTTAGCGCCCGGGGGCTACGAGCAGTACTTC
CASSLAPGGYEQYF
>NA|TRBV28|NA|TRBJ2-5
TGTGCCAACAGTCTGACTAGTGGGGGGCAAGAGACCCAGTACTTC
CANSLTSGGQETQYF
>NA|TRBV4-1|NA|TRBJ2-7
TGCGCCAGCAGCGCCCAGGGGCTAGACTACGAGCAGTACTTC
CASSAQGLDYEQYF
>NA|TRBV6-5|TRBD1|TRBJ2-5
TGTGCCAGCAGTTTTCTCAGGGGGATCCGGGAGACCCAGTACTTC
CASSFLRGIRETQYF
>few|TRBV11-2|NA|TRBJ2-3
TGTGCCAGCAGCCCTAGGCCGATGGATACGCAGTATTTT
CASSPRPMDTQYF
>NA|TRBV12-3/TRBV12-4|NA|TRBJ2-1
TGTGCCAGCAACTTCCCCTCCCCGGACAATGAGCAGTTCTTC
CASNFPSPDNEQFF
>few|TRBV9|TRBD1|TRBJ2-7
TGTGCCAGCAGCGTAGGTTGGACAGGCGGGTACGAGCAGTACTTC
CASSVGWTGGYEQYF